This T cell receptor (beta chain) came from a study of naive and memory T cell subsets. The study, taken as a whole, reports: In naive cells, over 95% of TCR sequences were seen only once.

After CD4 positive bead selection, the CD4-negative fraction gave CD8 T cells. In germline, CDR1 is MNHEY, CDR2 SVGEGT. Trimming shortened V by 7 bases and J by 1 base, and 13 bases separated the two germline ends. This CDR3 has 15 amino acids. As to this clonotype: What it recognizes is unknown.

An equimolar mix of two oligonucleotides served as the beta constant-region primer for TRBC1 and TRBC2. Nested alpha and beta constant-region primers with the SP2 primer drove four PCR rounds on ligated cDNA. TCRdb ran MiXCR on the UMI-ligation and nested PCR reads and lists one entry per CDR3 protein. Of roughly 130,000 distinct CDR3 sequences detected, roughly 32% appear once; the ten largest clones hold 0.75% to 1%. This sequence joins TRBV6-2 or TRBV6-3 and TRBJ2-2; D is possibly TRBD2 (6 bases). Sequenced sample: central memory CD4+ T cells from blood. This TCR came from a human donor in good health. CDR3 sequence reads: CASKTGTRNTGELFF. The CDR3 nucleotides read TGTGCCAGCAAAACCGGGACTCGGAACACCGGGGAGCTGTTTTTT.